This T cell receptor beta chain appears in the sequencing data of a study of blood T cells in healthy people across ages. In each sample, at least 6 million PBMCs were isolated. The use of a sample-barcoded 5' primer and a J-beta primer mix characterized a second PCR of about 7 to 12 cycles. TCRdb processed the 5' RACE reads anew with MiXCR; each CDR3 protein has one entry. This sample yields 730,000 or so distinct CDR3 sequences, of which about 42% are seen a single time; under 25% belongs to the top ten. From germline, CDR1 is MNHEY and CDR2 SMNVEV (reference sequence). The CDR3 runs 14 residues. Trimming stripped 6 bases from V and 5 bases from J, with 11 bases between.

This rearrangement joins TRBV27 to TRBJ1-6, with D possibly TRBD1 on 5 matching bases. Sequenced material: blood. This TCR came from a woman aged 60 to 75 in good health. Here the CDR3 reads CASRAWGDNSPLHF. The CDR3 coding sequence is TGTGCCAGCAGGGCCTGGGGGGATAATTCACCCCTCCACTTT.